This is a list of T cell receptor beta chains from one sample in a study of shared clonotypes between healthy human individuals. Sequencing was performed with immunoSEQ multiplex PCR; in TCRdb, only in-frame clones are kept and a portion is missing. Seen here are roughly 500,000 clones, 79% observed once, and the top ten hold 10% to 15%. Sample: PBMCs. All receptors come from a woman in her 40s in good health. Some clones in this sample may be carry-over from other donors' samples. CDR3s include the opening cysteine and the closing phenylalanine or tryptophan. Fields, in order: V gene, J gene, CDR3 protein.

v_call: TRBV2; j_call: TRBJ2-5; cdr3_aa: CASRHTSGTQETQYF
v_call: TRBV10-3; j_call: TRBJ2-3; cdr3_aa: CAITTQISSVDTQYF
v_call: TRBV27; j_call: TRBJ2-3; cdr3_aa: CASSHDRTTDTQYF
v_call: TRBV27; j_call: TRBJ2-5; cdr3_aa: CASSLSAGGVETQYF
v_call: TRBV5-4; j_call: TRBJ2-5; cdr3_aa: CASRNSGSQETQYF
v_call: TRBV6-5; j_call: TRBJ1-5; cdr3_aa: CASSYSEYQPQHF
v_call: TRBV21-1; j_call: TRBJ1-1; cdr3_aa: CASPGQGDAEAFF
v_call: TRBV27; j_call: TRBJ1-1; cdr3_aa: CASSSTGQGTGTEAFF
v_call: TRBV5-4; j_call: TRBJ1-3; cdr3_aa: CASSLGRGQFSGNTIYF
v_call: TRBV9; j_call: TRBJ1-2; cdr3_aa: CASSVPPLGPQEGYTF
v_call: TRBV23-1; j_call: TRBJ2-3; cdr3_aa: CASSPGQESTDTQYF
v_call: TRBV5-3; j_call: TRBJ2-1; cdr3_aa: CARSITSGTAGNEQFF
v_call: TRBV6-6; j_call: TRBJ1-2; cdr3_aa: CASSKTRDYGYTF
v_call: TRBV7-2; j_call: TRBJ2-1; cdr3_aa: CASSLGGTGGRNEQFF
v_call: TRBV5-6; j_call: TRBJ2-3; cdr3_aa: CASSLAGVSTDTQYF
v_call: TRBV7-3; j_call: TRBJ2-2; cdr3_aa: CASSLGGINTGELFF
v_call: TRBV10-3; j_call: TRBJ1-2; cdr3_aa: CAISGGQGDGYTF
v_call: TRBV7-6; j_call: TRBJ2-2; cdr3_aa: CASSSRWTGELFF
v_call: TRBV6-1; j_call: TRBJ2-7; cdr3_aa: CASSFEGQGSYEQYF
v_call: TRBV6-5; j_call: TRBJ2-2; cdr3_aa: CATTRDVGTGELFF
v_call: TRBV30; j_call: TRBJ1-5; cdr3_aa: CAWSITGTRNQPQHF
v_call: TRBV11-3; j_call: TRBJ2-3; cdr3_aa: CASSPSGATSSTDTQYF
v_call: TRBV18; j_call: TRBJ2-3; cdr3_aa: CASSPLASTDTQYF
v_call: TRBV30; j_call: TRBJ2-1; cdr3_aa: CAWRDRVIYNEQFF
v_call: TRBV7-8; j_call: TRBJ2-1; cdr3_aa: CASSVTRQGAAYNEQFF
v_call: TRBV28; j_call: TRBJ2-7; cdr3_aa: CASSLGREVGEQYF
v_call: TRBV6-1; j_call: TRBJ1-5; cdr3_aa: CASSEFIGLQPQHF
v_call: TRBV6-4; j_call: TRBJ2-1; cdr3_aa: CASSGTSGSNEQFF
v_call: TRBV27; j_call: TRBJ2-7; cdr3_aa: CASSPWDGSYEQYF
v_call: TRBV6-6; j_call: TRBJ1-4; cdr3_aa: CASSRQGTNEKLFF
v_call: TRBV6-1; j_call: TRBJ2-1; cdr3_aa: CASSDWSSYNEQFF
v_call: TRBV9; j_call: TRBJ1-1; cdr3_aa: CASSVRAVNTEAFF
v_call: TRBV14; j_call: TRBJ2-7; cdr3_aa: CASSQVPDRGFYEQYF
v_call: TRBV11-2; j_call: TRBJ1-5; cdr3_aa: CASSLSMGNQPQHF
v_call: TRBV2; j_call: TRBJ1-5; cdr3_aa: CASSSSRGSGQPQHF
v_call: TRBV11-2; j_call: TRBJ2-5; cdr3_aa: CASSLDRQQETQYF
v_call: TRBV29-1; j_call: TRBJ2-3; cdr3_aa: CSVEVSGRGDTQYF
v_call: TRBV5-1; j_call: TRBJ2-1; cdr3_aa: CASSLDGNNEQFF
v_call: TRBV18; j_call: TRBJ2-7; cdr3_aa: CASSRTGSDYEQYF
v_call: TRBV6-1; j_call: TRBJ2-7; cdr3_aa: CASSTLAGVSYEQYF
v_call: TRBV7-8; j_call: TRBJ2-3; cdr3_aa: CASSFRGLAGYTDTQYF
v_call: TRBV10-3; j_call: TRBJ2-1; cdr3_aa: CAISDTSGRQSLSYNEQFF
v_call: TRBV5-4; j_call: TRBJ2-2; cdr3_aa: CASKTGGGAPGELFF
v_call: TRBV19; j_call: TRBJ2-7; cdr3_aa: CASSEKGGYEQYF
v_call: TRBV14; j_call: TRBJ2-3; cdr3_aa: CASSQGSSGSTDTQYF
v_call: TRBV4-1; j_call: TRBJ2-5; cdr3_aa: CASSQDRGREETQYF
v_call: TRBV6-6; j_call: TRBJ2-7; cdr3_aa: CASGPGQGPSEQYF
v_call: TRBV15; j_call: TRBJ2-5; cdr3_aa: CATSKLAGGETQYF
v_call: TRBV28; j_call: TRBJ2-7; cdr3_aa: CASSFPGLATYEQYF
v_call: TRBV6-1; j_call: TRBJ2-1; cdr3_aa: CASSDPGLAGGSSYNEQFF